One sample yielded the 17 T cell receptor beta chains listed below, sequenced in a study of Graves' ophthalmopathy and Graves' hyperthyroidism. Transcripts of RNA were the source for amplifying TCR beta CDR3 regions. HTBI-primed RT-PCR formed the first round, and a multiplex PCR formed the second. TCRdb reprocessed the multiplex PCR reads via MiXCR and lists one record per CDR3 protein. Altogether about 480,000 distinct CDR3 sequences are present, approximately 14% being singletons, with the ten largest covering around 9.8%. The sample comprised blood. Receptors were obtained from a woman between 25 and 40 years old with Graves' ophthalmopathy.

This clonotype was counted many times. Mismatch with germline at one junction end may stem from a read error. The CDR3 protein is CASSLGASGGYEQYF. CDR3 sequence (DNA): TGTGCCAGCAGCCTAGGGGCTAGCGGGGGCTACGAGCAGTACTTC. The V call is TRBV13, the J call TRBJ2-7, with 10 bases fitting TRBD2. Germline V lookup: CDR1 PRHDT, CDR2 FYEKMQ (reference sequence). CDR3 length equals 15 residues.

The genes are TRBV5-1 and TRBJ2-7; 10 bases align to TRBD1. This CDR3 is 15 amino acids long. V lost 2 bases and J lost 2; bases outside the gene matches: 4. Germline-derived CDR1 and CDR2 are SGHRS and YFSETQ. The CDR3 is CASSFRQGAPYEQYF. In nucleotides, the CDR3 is TGCGCCAGCAGCTTCCGACAGGGGGCCCCCTACGAGCAGTACTTC.

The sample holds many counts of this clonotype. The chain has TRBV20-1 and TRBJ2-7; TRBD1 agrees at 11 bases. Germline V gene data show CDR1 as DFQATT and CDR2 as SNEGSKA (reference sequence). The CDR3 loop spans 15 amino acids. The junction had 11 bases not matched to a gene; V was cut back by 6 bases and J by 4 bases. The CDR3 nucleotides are TGCAGTGCGGCGGGACAGGGGGTTGGCGGGTACGAGCAGTACTTC. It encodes CSAAGQGVGGYEQYF.

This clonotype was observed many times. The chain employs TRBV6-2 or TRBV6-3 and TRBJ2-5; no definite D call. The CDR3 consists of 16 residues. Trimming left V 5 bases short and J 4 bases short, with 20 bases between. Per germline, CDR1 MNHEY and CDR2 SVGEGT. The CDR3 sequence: CASSGSGSSFRETQYF. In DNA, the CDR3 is TGTGCCAGCAGTGGCTCTGGTTCGAGCTTTCGAGAGACCCAGTACTTC.

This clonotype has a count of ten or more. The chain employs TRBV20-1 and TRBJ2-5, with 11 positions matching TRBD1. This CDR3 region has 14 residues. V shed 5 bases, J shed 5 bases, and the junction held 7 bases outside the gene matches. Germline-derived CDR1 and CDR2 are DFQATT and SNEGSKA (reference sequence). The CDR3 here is CSALGQGVVETQYF. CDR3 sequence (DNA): TGCAGTGCTTTGGGACAGGGGGTAGTGGAGACCCAGTACTTC.

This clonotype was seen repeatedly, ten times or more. CDR3 region: CASSLLGPDTEAFF. The CDR3, as DNA: TGTGCCAGCAGTTTATTGGGACCGGACACTGAAGCTTTCTTT. The chain joins TRBV12-3 or TRBV12-4 to TRBJ1-1; perhaps TRBD1 as D (5 bases). V lost 2 bases and J 3 bases, leaving 10 bases between the germline ends. This CDR3 region has 14 residues.

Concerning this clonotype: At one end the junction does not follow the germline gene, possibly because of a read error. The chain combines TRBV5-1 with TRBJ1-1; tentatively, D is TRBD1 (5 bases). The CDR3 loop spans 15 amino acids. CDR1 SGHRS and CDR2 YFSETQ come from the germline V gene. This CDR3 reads CASSWAGGVKTEAFF. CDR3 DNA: TGCGCCAGCAGCTGGGCAGGAGGGGTGAAAACTGAAGCTTTCTTT.

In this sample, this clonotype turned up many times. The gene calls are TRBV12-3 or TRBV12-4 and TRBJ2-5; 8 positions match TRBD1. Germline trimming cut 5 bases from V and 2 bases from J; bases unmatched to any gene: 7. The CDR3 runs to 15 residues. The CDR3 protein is CASSPVGTGQETQYF. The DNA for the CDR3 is TGTGCCAGCAGTCCTGTAGGGACAGGTCAAGAGACCCAGTACTTC.

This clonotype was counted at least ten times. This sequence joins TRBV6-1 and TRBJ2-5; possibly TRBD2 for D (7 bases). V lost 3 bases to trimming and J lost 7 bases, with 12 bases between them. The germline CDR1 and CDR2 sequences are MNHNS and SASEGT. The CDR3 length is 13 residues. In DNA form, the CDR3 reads TGTGCCAGCAGTGAGAACAGGGAGGGGACCCAGTACTTC. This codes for CASSENREGTQYF.

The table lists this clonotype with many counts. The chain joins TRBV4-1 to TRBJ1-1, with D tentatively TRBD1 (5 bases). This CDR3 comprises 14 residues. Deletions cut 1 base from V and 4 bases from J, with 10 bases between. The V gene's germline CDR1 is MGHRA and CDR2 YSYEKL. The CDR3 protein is CASSQGRQGTEAFF. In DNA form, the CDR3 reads TGCGCCAGCAGCCAAGGGCGGCAGGGCACTGAAGCTTTCTTT.

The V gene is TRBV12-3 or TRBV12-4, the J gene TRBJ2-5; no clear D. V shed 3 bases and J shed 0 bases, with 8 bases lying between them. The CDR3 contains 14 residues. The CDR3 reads CASSLWPDQETQYF. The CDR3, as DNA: TGTGCCAGCAGTTTGTGGCCAGACCAAGAGACCCAGTACTTC.

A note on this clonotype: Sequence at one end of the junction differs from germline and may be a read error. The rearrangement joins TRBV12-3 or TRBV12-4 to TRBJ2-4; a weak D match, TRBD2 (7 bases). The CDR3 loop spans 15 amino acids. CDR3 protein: CASTFEGGAKNMQYF. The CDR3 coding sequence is TGTGCCAGCACCTTTGAGGGGGGGGCCAAAAACATGCAGTACTTC.

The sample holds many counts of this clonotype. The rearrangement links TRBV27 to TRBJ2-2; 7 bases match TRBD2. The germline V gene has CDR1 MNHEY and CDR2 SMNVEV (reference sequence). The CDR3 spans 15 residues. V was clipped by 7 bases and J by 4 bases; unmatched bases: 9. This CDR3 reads CASTSGLLITGELFF. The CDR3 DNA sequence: TGTGCCAGCACCTCGGGACTACTTATCACCGGGGAGCTGTTTTTT.

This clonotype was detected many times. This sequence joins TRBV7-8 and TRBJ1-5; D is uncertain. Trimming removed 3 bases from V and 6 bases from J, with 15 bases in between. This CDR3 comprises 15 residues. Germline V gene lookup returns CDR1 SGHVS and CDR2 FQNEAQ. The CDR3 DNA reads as TGTGCCAGCAGCTTGCGGTTAGGGTCGGGTCAGCCCCAGCATTTT. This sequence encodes CASSLRLGSGQPQHF.

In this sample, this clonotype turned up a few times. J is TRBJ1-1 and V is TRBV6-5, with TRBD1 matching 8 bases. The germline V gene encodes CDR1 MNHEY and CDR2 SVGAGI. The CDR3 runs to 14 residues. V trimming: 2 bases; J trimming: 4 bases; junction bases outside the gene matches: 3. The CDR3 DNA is TGTGCCAGCAGTTACCCGGACAGGGTCACTGAAGCTTTCTTT. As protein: CASSYPDRVTEAFF.

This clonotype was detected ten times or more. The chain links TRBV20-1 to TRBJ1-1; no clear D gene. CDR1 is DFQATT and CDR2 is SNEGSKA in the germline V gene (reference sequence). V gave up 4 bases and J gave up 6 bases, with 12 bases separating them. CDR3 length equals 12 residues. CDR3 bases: TGCAGTGCTAACGAGGGCACCGCTGAAGCTTTCTTT. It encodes CSANEGTAEAFF.

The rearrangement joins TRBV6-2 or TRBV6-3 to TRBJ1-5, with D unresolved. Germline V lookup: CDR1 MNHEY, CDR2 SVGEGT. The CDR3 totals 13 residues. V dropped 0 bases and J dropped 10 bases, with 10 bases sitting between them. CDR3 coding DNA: TGTGCCAGCAGTTACTCTTACAGTACTCCCCAGCATTTT. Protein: CASSYSYSTPQHF.